This TCR beta chain was sequenced in a study of cytomegalovirus exposure and HLA in healthy donors (dated by TCRdb to 2017 to 2019). Regarding the study in general: An earlier analysis of some 500 of the donors reported approximately 300 Gb of sequence data and 117 million unique TCR beta sequences from 150 million to 200 million T cells. Approximately 330 gigabases of sequencing data and 91 million or so unique TCR sequences made up an early release that covered some 640 HLA-typed donors. Of the approximately 400 genotyped donors, about 80% fell in the genetic ancestry cluster associated with self-reported Caucasian donors. The study aimed to test whether signatures of past pathogen exposure could be identified by cataloging public T cell receptors. The study used immunosequencing to profile the T cell repertoires of 600 to 850 subjects and linked those repertoires to cytomegalovirus serostatus. Along with the approximately 700-subject first cohort, a separate validation cohort of some 130 different subjects was used. The study combined high-throughput TCR immunosequencing, statistical association of individual TCRs with disease status, and machine learning to predict cytomegalovirus infection status. To study patterns of TCR occurrence, a later analysis re-analyzed previously published TCR beta repertoires from around 700 donors and added high-resolution HLA genotyping. Rather than using new phenotypic data, the later analysis identified candidate immune exposures from TCR beta sequences and from how often those sequences occurred across donors. In an earlier analysis of over 550 of the donors, high-throughput TCR beta sequencing was used to judge whether each TCR beta V gene segment behaved as functional or pseudogenic. Donor age, sex, ethnicity and CMV serostatus were compiled together with the repertoire data. A later genetic analysis used genome-wide SNP genotypes for about three fifths of the roughly 700 donors, treating that subset as a discovery cohort. All discovery cohort repertoires had been generated on a single sequencing platform. Both class I and class II loci were covered by HLA typing, at four-digit resolution. Typing coverage differed by locus: A, B, C, DRB1 and DQB1 were typed in about 620-640 donors, DQA1 in 522, DPA1 in some 610, and DPB1 in just under 490. About 5 DR-DQ haplotypes were handled as single units for association and clustering, since linkage in the cohort was strong. Among around 400 genotyped donors of the cohort, an average of roughly 240,000 unique TCR beta nucleotide sequences were sequenced per donor, 15% to 20% of them non-productive.

The cohort consisted of 600 to 750 healthy bone marrow donors. All cohort members were sampled while nominally healthy, although unrecorded immune exposures were likely present. The donor was CMV seropositive and was included in the group of some 290 seropositive cohort members. Every donor gave a peripheral blood sample, and the peripheral blood mononuclear cells from that sample were used for TCR beta sequencing. Genomic DNA extraction from the blood cell samples was performed with the Qiagen DNeasy Blood Extraction Kit. Broader findings and caveats from the paper: Only TCR beta chains were sequenced in this cohort, and the absence of alpha or paired-chain data limited detectable features. A further reported finding was that TCR beta sequences accurately predicted the HLA-A and HLA-B alleles for most subjects in the first cohort. The presence/absence analyses assumed that sequencing depth was roughly uniform across donors, and that assumption may not be true. When HLA alleles, especially DR and DQ, strongly co-occurred, attributing TCR associations to individual alleles was difficult. In a later analysis, HLA-associated TCR beta chains were found to be more clonally expanded and to have lower generation probabilities than equally common non-associated chains. In a later analysis, several top co-occurrence clusters were reported to appear linked to parvovirus B19, influenza, CMV and Epstein-Barr virus. In a later analysis, most CMV-associated TCR beta chains were found to appear HLA-restricted, with HLA associations seemingly driven largely by CMV exposure. Correlated functional status among segregating V segments might be attributable to linkage disequilibrium, but an unknown experimental factor could not be ruled out. The study listed approximately 150 TCR beta chains as associated with cytomegalovirus. Immune exposure information for the cohort was limited to CMV serostatus. According to a later analysis, TCR association rates differed among HLA loci, with DRB1 alleles showing the most associated TCRs and HLA-C alleles showing the fewest. Most TCR sequences were seen in very few donors, while some public TCRs were found in many individuals. Some IMGT-functional V segments, including TRBV6-2 and TRBV6-3, could not be told apart with the 87-base-pair reads, so those segments were excluded. In vitro tests confirmed that a few of the cytomegalovirus-associated TCR beta chains recognize cytomegalovirus antigens. Because counts were too low, 15 to 20 rarely observed V segments, including chromosome 9 orphons, were left out of the earlier analysis of some 600 of the donors. An association between a missense DCLRE1C variant and V-gene and J-gene trimming of TCR beta chains was found in a later genetic analysis and replicated in an independent cohort. Because HLA typing was missing for some donors at each locus, association tests included only the typed subset. In a later analysis, over 15,000 TCR beta sequences were associated with specific HLA alleles at a false discovery rate of 0.05. A group of highly shared sequence variants was considered likely to be a technical artifact of the sequencing pipeline. In an earlier analysis of around 600 of the donors, most TCR beta V segments were observed in productive rearrangements about 87% or about 30% of the time, broadly matching IMGT annotations. According to the authors, the approach could potentially be generalized to other disease states and immunological phenotypes. Compared with the roughly 700-donor mean, donors in an Asian-associated ancestry cluster had fewer N-insertions in productive TCRs, according to a later genetic analysis. The classifier was reported to diagnose cytomegalovirus status with high specificity and sensitivity in both the original cohort and the validation cohort.

This clone showed up just a few times. Its antigen remains undetermined. Per-nucleotide qualities are absent, and no much larger clonotype sits a single base away. Library prep was done by the immunoSEQ multiplex PCR assay. The multiplex PCR relied on a mix of 60 forward primers for TCR Vbeta segments and 13 reverse primers for TCR Jbeta segments. The CDR3 region of rearranged TCR beta genes was amplified from genomic DNA by a multiplex PCR assay. The Illumina HiSeq System was used to sequence the amplified TCR beta libraries as 87-base-pair reads. Under the source paper's analysis protocol: Across the 670 or so repertoires, a later analysis counted about 81 million unique TCR beta chains, approximately 10 million of which were shared by at least two donors. To remove PCR and sequencing errors, raw reads were error-corrected and collapsed into unique sequences using a nearest-neighbor algorithm that merged closely related sequences. To assign V, D and J gene segments, CDR3 sequences were aligned to IMGT reference sequences. Each retained sequence needed at least a six-nucleotide match to both a V gene segment and a J gene segment. Rearrangements were classified as productive when the CDR3 lacked stop codons and remained in frame with V and J, and all other rearrangements were classified as non-productive. Following IMGT convention, CDR3 was defined as the stretch from the second conserved V-encoded cysteine to the conserved J-encoded phenylalanine. Sequences without an unambiguous match to a single V gene segment were excluded from the earlier analysis of 587 of the donors. In an earlier analysis of around 600 of the donors, V segments were called functional above 56.7% productive rearrangements and were called segregating when the between-donor standard deviation exceeded 5%. A statistical classification framework was built for diagnosing cytomegalovirus status from the catalog of TCR beta chain sequences. In a later analysis, V and J genes were assigned by comparing TCR nucleotide sequences against IMGT/GENE-DB human TR gene sequences. In a later analysis, CDR3 sequences and most-parsimonious VDJ recombination scenarios were assigned using the TCRdist pipeline. In a later analysis, each TCR beta chain was defined by its CDR3 amino acid sequence together with its V-gene family, and reads lacking a unique V-gene family were excluded. As a way to deal with suspected cross-contamination and a sequencing artifact, a later analysis dropped roughly 600 nucleotide sequences that were highly shared and had low generation probability. For each public chain, a later analysis derived a clonal expansion index from normalized ranks of inferred template counts within each repertoire. In a later analysis, generation probabilities were computed with a VDJ recombination model fitted to out-of-frame rearrangements, and the resulting probabilities were checked against IGoR. Hypergeometric tests were used in a later analysis to score TCR-TCR, TCR-HLA and TCR-CMV co-occurrence, with a repertoire-size bias correction applied to the TCR pairs. To estimate false discovery rates, a later analysis permuted the HLA or CMV assignments 20 times. In a later analysis, co-occurring TCRs were grouped with DBSCAN, and TCRdist sequence similarity was added when clustering was performed within HLA-allele-positive subsets. Repertoires with fewer than 30,000 or more than 120,000 public chains were left out of co-occurrence clustering, as were a few repertoires with anomalous nucleotide sharing. TCRdb carries this immuneACCESS record with in-frame sequences only. Its versions omit some clonotypes, under half of them owing to an unresolved V gene in the studies checked, with the rest unexplained. D and trimming were read from the DNA, whereas the V and J calls and clone size are those reported in that table. Present in this sample are 200,000 to 250,000 clones, over 70% of which were seen just once. The top ten clones comprise roughly 2.5% of the sample.

Taken from the germline V gene, the CDR1 and CDR2 loops are MGHRA and YSYEKL. V ends up 2 bases short and J 9 bases short, with an unmatched junction base count of 11. The CDR3 sequence holds 16 residues, the cysteine and phenylalanine included. The kept DNA is CDR3 alone, 48 bases in frame from the first base. Material for sequencing was PBMCs. The rearrangement combines TRBV4-1 with TRBJ2-5, and 11 junctional nucleotides match TRBD2. This clonotype was sampled from a woman in her fifties or sixties in good health and CMV-seropositive. The nucleotides read TGCGCCAGCAGCCAACGAGCCGGGACTAGCGGCGAGGCCCAGTACTTC. It is translated as CASSQRAGTSGEAQYF.